These 24 T cell receptor beta chains came from one sample sequenced in a study of blood T cells in healthy people across ages. The authors ran a second PCR of about 7 to 11 cycles using a sample-barcoded 5' primer and a J-beta primer mix. TCRdb re-derived calls from the 5' RACE reads in MiXCR, one entry per CDR3 protein. The top ten clones hold roughly 34% of a sample with about 680,000 distinct CDR3 sequences, around 49% of them seen once. The sequencing sample was made of blood. Receptors were obtained from a woman aged 60-75 years in good health.

This clonotype was seen only once. A read error may be the cause here, since a much bigger clone is one base away. The chain has TRBV7-2 and TRBJ2-4; D is possibly TRBD1 or TRBD2 (5 bases each). The CDR3 runs 13 residues. The germline CDR1 and CDR2 sequences are SGHTA and FQGNSA. This CDR3 reads CAGSSTPGSIQYF. For the CDR3, the DNA is TGTGCCGGCAGCTCGACTCCAGGGAGCATTCAGTACTTC.

The chain is built from TRBV20-1 and TRBJ2-3; 14 nucleotides align to TRBD2. Germline values: CDR1 DFQATT, CDR2 SNEGSKA (reference sequence). V lost 3 bases and J lost 3; bases outside the gene matches: 8. This CDR3 comprises 17 residues. CDR3 DNA: TGCAGTGCTAGGGCCTTGGGACTAGCGGGAGCGACAGATACGCAGTATTTT. Its protein product is CSARALGLAGATDTQYF.

This clonotype was recorded a few times. V and J are TRBV18 and TRBJ1-2; D perhaps matches TRBD1 (5 bases). V was shortened by 2 bases and J by 4 bases, with 20 bases between the two germline ends. The CDR3 is made up of 17 amino acids. The germline V gene encodes CDR1 KGHSH and CDR2 LQKENI. CDR3 amino acids: CASSPRQDTFEGYGYTF. Written as DNA, the CDR3 is TGTGCCAGCTCACCAAGGCAGGACACCTTCGAGGGCTATGGCTACACCTTC.

The chain employs TRBV27 and TRBJ2-7; 8 bases line up with TRBD1. The CDR3 has 14 residues. V was pared by 6 bases and J by 6 bases, with 10 bases of the junction left unmatched. Germline assignment: CDR1 MNHEY and CDR2 SMNVEV (reference sequence). CDR3 bases: TGTGCCAGCAGAAGAGGGACAGGTGTTAGCGAGCAGTACTTC. Translation: CASRRGTGVSEQYF.

The CDR3 here is CASSGTETGANVLTF. CDR3 bases: TGTGCCAGCAGTGGGACAGAGACTGGGGCCAACGTCCTGACTTTC. The rearrangement links TRBV6-5 to TRBJ2-6; 7 bases are a match to TRBD1. Per germline, CDR1 MNHEY and CDR2 SVGAGI. This CDR3 has 15 residues. Trimming removed 5 bases from V and 2 bases from J; junction bases left unmatched: 3.

The chain uses TRBV27 and TRBJ1-1; the D gene is possibly TRBD1 (6 bases). CDR3 length equals 12 residues. Germline loops: CDR1 MNHEY, CDR2 SMNVEV (reference sequence). The V and J ends lost 10 bases and 5 bases respectively, with 14 bases between them. For the CDR3, the DNA is TGTGCCACCCGGGGGCTTAGGACTGAAGCTTTCTTT. It specifies CATRGLRTEAFF.

The chain is built from TRBV27 and TRBJ2-4; 9 bases fit TRBD1. The assigned J gene may be wrong: the sequence end matches TRBJ2-7 better. The CDR3 length is 14 residues. Germline CDR1 is MNHEY and CDR2 is SMNVEV (reference sequence). CDR3 DNA: TGTGCCAGCAGTCGACAGGGGGTAGACTACGAGCAGTACTTC. Its protein is CASSRQGVDYEQYF.

This chain links TRBV4-1 with TRBJ1-1; 9 bases fit TRBD1. The CDR3 is 15 residues long. CDR1 and CDR2 (germline): MGHRA, YSYEKL. J lost 5 bases, V lost 4 bases, and 8 bases had no gene match. The chain's CDR3 is CASSRVQGAGTEAFF. CDR3 coding DNA: TGCGCCAGCAGCCGAGTACAGGGGGCTGGGACTGAAGCTTTCTTT.

V gene TRBV7-2 combines with J gene TRBJ2-7; D ambiguous. The V end was cut by 5 bases, the J end by 0 bases, with 14 bases between. Looked up from germline, CDR1 is SGHTA and CDR2 is FQGNSA. This CDR3 is built from 15 residues. DNA of the CDR3: TGTGCCAGCAGCCCTCGGACGTCCAGCTCCTACGAGCAGTACTTC. Its protein product is CASSPRTSSSYEQYF.

The rearrangement links TRBV10-3 to TRBJ2-7; D unresolved. The CDR3 totals 15 residues. The germline V gene has CDR1 ENHRY and CDR2 SYGVKD. The DNA for the CDR3 is TGTGCTATCGCTCCGAGGAAAGGGCCAAGGGACGAGCAGTACTTC. Translating gives CAIAPRKGPRDEQYF.

The rearrangement uses TRBV7-8 and TRBJ2-7, with a possible D match to TRBD1 (8 bases). The J call may be faulty, since TRBJ2-5 better matches the DNA end. CDR1 is SGHVS and CDR2 is FQNEAQ in the germline V gene. The CDR3 loop spans 13 amino acids. CDR3 protein: CATRQGRGETQYF. CDR3 sequence (DNA): TGTGCCACCAGACAGGGGAGGGGAGAGACCCAGTACTTC.

The CDR3 bases are TGTGCCAGCCACTGGCTTCTGGCAGATACGCAGTATTTT. Its protein is CASHWLLADTQYF. The chain joins TRBV6-6 to TRBJ2-3; D uncertain. Trimming removed 8 bases from V and 4 bases from J, with 13 bases in between. Germline V CDR1 and CDR2: MNHNY, SVGAGI (reference sequence). This CDR3 has 13 amino acids.

The J gene is TRBJ2-4, the V gene TRBV6-5; possibly TRBD2 for D (5 bases). The J call is doubtful: the DNA matches TRBJ2-7 better. Looked up from germline, CDR1 is MNHEY and CDR2 is SVGAGI. The CDR3 has 12 amino acids. The CDR3 sequence: CASRTSVDEQYF. CDR3 DNA: TGTGCCAGCAGAACTAGTGTCGACGAGCAGTACTTC.

The V call is TRBV12-3 or TRBV12-4, the J call TRBJ2-7; TRBD1 matches 7 bases. This CDR3 has 13 residues. J gave up 4 bases and V 5 bases, and 5 bases lay outside the gene matches. The CDR3 reads CASSVDRAYEQYF. Written as DNA, the CDR3 is TGTGCCAGCAGTGTCGACAGGGCATACGAGCAGTACTTC.

The CDR3 DNA is TGTGCCAGCAGCTTAGGGCCTCCTCCCAATGAGCAGTTCTTC. Protein sequence: CASSLGPPPNEQFF. J is TRBJ2-1 and V is TRBV7-2, with D unresolved. The CDR3 is 14 residues long. V was pared by 1 base and J by 6 bases, with 10 bases between. Germline V gene lookup returns CDR1 SGHTA and CDR2 FQGNSA.

The chain employs TRBV30 and TRBJ2-1; possibly TRBD1 for D (6 bases). The CDR3 totals 15 residues. Germline V gene data show CDR1 as GTSNPN and CDR2 as SVGIG (reference sequence). Trimming shortened V by 0 bases and J by 1 base, and 10 bases separated the two germline ends. For the CDR3, the DNA is TGTGCCTGGAGTGTACTGGACAGTTCCTACAATGAGCAGTTCTTC. Protein product: CAWSVLDSSYNEQFF.

The chain links TRBV10-3 to TRBJ2-5; TRBD1 agrees at 8 bases. V trimming: 2 bases; J trimming: 9 bases; junction bases outside the gene matches: 11. This CDR3 is built from 15 residues. Germline CDR1 is ENHRY and CDR2 is SYGVKD. CDR3 nucleotides: TGTGCCATCAGTGAGACTGGACAGGGAATGACGGCCCAGTACTTC. This encodes CAISETGQGMTAQYF.

This clonotype has a handful of counts. The chain joins TRBV27 to TRBJ2-3; 10 nucleotides align to TRBD2. V was pared by 7 bases and J by 5 bases, with 3 bases of the junction left unmatched. The CDR3 consists of 13 residues. Germline-derived CDR1 and CDR2 are MNHEY and SMNVEV (reference sequence). The CDR3 loop reads CASKRGGVDTQYF. CDR3 DNA sequence: TGTGCCAGCAAGCGGGGGGGAGTAGATACGCAGTATTTT.

This chain uses TRBV3-1 with TRBJ2-5; no firm D call. Trimming removed 0 bases at V and 11 bases at J, with 13 bases between. The CDR3 length is 13 residues. Looked up from germline, CDR1 is LGHDT and CDR2 is YNNKEL (reference sequence). DNA of the CDR3: TGTGCCAGCAGCCAAGATCCCCGGAGTGAGCAGTACTTC. The encoded protein is CASSQDPRSEQYF.

This clonotype was recorded a few times. The chain joins TRBV6-5 to TRBJ2-1, with TRBD2 matching over 9 bases. The V segment lost 0 bases and the J segment 7 bases; nucleotides outside the gene matches: 10. The CDR3 spans 17 residues. The germline gives CDR1 MNHEY, CDR2 SVGAGI. The CDR3 here is CASSYSSGAGGGNEQFF. The DNA for the CDR3 is TGTGCCAGCAGTTACTCGTCGGGAGCGGGAGGAGGGAATGAGCAGTTCTTC.

This chain uses TRBV9 with TRBJ2-2, with a weak D call TRBD2 (5 bases). The ends were cut back, 4 bases at V and 5 bases at J, with 12 bases in the middle. This CDR3 region has 14 residues. Germline V CDR1 and CDR2: SGDLS, YYNGEE. The CDR3 nucleotides are TGTGCCAGCAGCACAATTGGCGGGACCGGGGAGCTGTTTTTT. It codes for CASSTIGGTGELFF.

This clonotype was seen a single time. The CDR3 does not close with the conserved phenylalanine or tryptophan, likely indicating a read error. The limits of the CDR3 on the DNA are not certain, so only TCRdb's listed CDR3 is given. V gene TRBV5-1 combines with J gene TRBJ2-1; the D call of TRBD2 is as the table states it, not checked on the DNA. Per the germline V gene, CDR1 is SGHRS and CDR2 is YFSETQ. The CDR3 totals 16 residues, both ends included. The CDR3 region is CASSGGQGNEGYTFGS.

The rearrangement joins TRBV20-1 to TRBJ2-7; no firm D call. The end of the DNA fits TRBJ2-5 better, so the J call may be wrong. Germline-derived CDR1 and CDR2 are DFQATT and SNEGSKA (reference sequence). This CDR3 region has 13 residues. CDR3 DNA sequence: TGCAGTGCTACCCCCCGGGCTCCGGAGACCCAGTACTTC. Translation: CSATPRAPETQYF.

The chain carries TRBV7-9 and TRBJ2-1; D gene unclear. Germline V gives CDR1 SEHNR, CDR2 FQNEAQ (reference sequence). V was pared by 5 bases and J by 5 bases, with 10 bases between. The CDR3 is made up of 13 amino acids. The CDR3, as DNA: TGTGCCAGCAGCCCGCTGTTGGACAATGAGCAGTTCTTC. Translating gives CASSPLLDNEQFF.